The rows below give T cell receptor beta chains drawn from one sample of a study of lymphopenia after photon versus proton radiotherapy. The table came from immunoSEQ multiplex PCR; TCRdb's copy has only in-frame clones and leaves some out. The sample records 28,000 or so clones, 85% being singletons. This specimen was peripheral blood, taken from a patient treated with photon-based radiotherapy. The origin of the receptors is a man aged 25-40 years with gastric cancer. Each CDR3 is given with its conserved first and last residue. A D gene is named only where the DNA matches it firmly. Expanded clones get a size class; other rows say once, few or many, or leave the size out.

CDR3nt	CDR3aa	d_gene	v_gene	j_gene	abundance
TGTGCCAGCAGTTCGGACTACCAAGAGACCCAGTACTTC	CASSSDYQETQYF	-	TRBV7-9	TRBJ2-5	-
TGTGCCAGCAGTTCCGGCCGGGACCTAGTGGCCGGGGAGCTGTTTTTT	CASSSGRDLVAGELFF	-	TRBV27	TRBJ2-2	once
TGCAGCGCAACCCGGGTGAACACTGAAGCTTTCTTT	CSATRVNTEAFF	-	TRBV29-1	TRBJ1-1	-
TGTGCCAGCAGCGAAGGGACAGTTAATAATTCACCCCTCCACTTT	CASSEGTVNNSPLHF	TRBD1	TRBV7-8	TRBJ1-6	-
TGTGCCAGCAGCCCATTAAGTGGGGACACGAACACTGAAGCTTTCTTT	CASSPLSGDTNTEAFF	-	TRBV9	TRBJ1-1	-
TGCGCCAGCAGTCTGTGTTTTCCGGGACAGGGGTATTACTCTGGGGCCAACGTCCTGACTTTC	CASSLCFPGQGYYSGANVLTF	TRBD1	TRBV23-1	TRBJ2-6	-
TGTGCCAGCAGCAGGGGGACCAGAACTAATGAAAAACTGTTTTTT	CASSRGTRTNEKLFF	TRBD1	TRBV2	TRBJ1-4	-
TGTGCCACCAGCGAGGGGACAGGGCCCTACGAGCAGTACTTC	CATSEGTGPYEQYF	TRBD1	TRBV15	TRBJ2-7	-
TGCGCCAGCAGCTTGGGAGCGAACACTGAAGCTTTCTTT	CASSLGANTEAFF	-	TRBV5-1	TRBJ1-1	-
TGTGCCAGCAGATTAGCGGGAGGGCCTATGGAGACCCAGTACTTC	CASRLAGGPMETQYF	TRBD2	TRBV7-2	TRBJ2-5	-
TGTGCCAGCACTAGGGGGGCAGGGGCCAGCAATCAGCCCCAGCATTTT	CASTRGAGASNQPQHF	-	TRBV7-9	TRBJ1-5	-
TGTGCCAGCAGTTCTCCCTACGAGCAGTACTTC	CASSSPYEQYF	-	TRBV5-4	TRBJ2-7	-
TGTGCCAGCAGCCCCGAGGGATTTCGGCCCCAGCATTTT	CASSPEGFRPQHF	-	TRBV7-9	TRBJ1-5	-
TGTGCCAGCAGTCCCTTGAACTACGAGCAGTACTTC	CASSPLNYEQYF	-	TRBV6-1	TRBJ2-7	-
TGTGCCAGCAGCTTGGTCTTTTCGCGGGGGAGCTCCTACGAGCAGTACTTC	CASSLVFSRGSSYEQYF	TRBD2	TRBV5-8	TRBJ2-7	-
TGTGCCAGCAGTTACGTTCTAGCGGGAGGATTCGACGAGCAGTACTTC	CASSYVLAGGFDEQYF	TRBD2	TRBV6-6	TRBJ2-7	once